Sequencing of this T cell receptor (beta chain) was carried out in a study of blood T cell repertoires in COVID-19. The CDR3 is 14 amino acids. The germline V gene encodes CDR1 MNHEY and CDR2 SVGEGT. Trimming took off 0 bases at V and 8 bases at J, with 13 bases between the two ends. Measured with immunoSEQ multiplex PCR; TCRdb has only the in-frame clones, and not every one. This table holds roughly 520,000 clones, roughly 90% found once. The sequencing input was PBMCs or T cells enriched from blood (not recorded which). The receptor comes from a woman aged 40 to 55 who had recovered from COVID-19. The chain uses TRBV6-2 or TRBV6-3 and TRBJ1-1, with D uncertain. CDR3 in DNA: TGTGCCAGCAGTTACTCAGAGGTGTCACGCGAAGCTTTCTTT. The encoded protein is CASSYSEVSREAFF.